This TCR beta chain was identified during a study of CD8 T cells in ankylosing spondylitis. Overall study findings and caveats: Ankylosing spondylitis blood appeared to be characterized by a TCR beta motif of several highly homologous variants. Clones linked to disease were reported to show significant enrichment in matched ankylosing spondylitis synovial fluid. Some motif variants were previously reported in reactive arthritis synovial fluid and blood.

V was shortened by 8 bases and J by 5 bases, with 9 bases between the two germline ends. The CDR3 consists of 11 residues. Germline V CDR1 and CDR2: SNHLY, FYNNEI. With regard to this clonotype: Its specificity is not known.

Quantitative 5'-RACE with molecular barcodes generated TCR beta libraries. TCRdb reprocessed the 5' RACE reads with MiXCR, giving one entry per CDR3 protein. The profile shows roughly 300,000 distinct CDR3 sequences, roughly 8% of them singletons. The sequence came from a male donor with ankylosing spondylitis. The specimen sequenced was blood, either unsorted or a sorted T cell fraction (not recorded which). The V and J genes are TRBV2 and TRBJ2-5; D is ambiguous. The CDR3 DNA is TGTGCCAGCGGGCCCGAGGAGACCCAGTACTTC. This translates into CASGPEETQYF.